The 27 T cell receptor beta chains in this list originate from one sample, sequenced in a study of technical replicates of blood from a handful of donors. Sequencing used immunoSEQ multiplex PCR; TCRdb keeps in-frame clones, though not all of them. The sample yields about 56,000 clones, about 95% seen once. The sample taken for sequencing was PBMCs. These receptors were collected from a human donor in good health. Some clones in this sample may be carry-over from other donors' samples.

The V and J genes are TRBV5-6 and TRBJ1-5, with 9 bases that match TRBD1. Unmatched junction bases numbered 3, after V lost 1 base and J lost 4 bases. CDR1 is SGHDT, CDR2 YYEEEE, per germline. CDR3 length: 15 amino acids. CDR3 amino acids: CASSLTGGGNQPQHF. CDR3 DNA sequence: TGTGCCAGCAGCTTGACAGGGGGCGGGAATCAGCCCCAGCATTTT.

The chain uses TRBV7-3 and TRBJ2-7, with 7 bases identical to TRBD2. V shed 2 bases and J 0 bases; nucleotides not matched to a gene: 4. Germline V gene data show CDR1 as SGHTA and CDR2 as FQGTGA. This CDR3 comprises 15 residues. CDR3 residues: CASSLLGGSSYEQYF. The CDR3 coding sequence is TGTGCCAGCAGCTTATTGGGCGGGAGCTCCTACGAGCAGTACTTC.

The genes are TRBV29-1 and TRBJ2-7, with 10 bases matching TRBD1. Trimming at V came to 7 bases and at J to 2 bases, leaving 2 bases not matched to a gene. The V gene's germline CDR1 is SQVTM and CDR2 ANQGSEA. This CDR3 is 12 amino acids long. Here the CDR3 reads CSGGQGTYEQYF. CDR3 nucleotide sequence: TGCAGCGGGGGACAGGGGACCTACGAGCAGTACTTC.

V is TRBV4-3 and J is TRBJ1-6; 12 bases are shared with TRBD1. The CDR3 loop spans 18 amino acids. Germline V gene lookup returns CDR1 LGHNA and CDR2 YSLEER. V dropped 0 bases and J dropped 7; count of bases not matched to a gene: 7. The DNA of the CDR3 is TGCGCCAGCAGCCAAGAGCAGGGACAGGGGGCCGGGAATTCACCCCTCCACTTT. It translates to CASSQEQGQGAGNSPLHF.

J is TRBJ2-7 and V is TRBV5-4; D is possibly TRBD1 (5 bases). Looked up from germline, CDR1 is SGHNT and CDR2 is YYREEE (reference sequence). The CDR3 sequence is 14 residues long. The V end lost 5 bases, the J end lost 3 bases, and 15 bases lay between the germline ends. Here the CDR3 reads CASRAKGQGYEQYF. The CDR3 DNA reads TGTGCCAGCAGGGCTAAGGGGCAGGGCTACGAGCAGTACTTC. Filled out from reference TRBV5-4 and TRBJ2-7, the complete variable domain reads ETGVTQSPTHLIKTRGQQVTLRCSSQSGHNTVSWYQQALGQGPQFIFQYYREEENGRGNFPPRFSGLQFPNYSSELNVNALELDDSALYLCASRAKGQGYEQYFGPGTRLTVT.

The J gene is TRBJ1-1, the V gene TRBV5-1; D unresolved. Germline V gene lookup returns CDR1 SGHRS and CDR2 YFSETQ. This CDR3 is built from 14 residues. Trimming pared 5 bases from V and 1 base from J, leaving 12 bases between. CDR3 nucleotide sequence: TGCGCCAGCAGGAATGAGGGTTCGAACACTGAAGCTTTCTTT. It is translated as CASRNEGSNTEAFF.

This chain's CDR3 is CATSTAPPGIYGYTF. CDR3 coding DNA: TGTGCCACCAGCACCGCCCCCCCGGGTATCTATGGCTACACCTTC. The rearrangement uses TRBV15 and TRBJ1-2; D gene ambiguous. This CDR3 region has 15 residues. V lost 4 bases to trimming and J lost 4 bases, with 16 bases between them. Per the germline V gene, CDR1 is LNHNV and CDR2 is YYDKDF (reference sequence).

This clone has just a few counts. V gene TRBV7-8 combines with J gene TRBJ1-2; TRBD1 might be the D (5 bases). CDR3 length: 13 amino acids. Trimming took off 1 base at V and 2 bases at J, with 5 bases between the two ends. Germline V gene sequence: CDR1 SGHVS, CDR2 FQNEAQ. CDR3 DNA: TGTGCCAGCAGCTTAGGGACAAACTATGGCTACACCTTC. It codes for CASSLGTNYGYTF.

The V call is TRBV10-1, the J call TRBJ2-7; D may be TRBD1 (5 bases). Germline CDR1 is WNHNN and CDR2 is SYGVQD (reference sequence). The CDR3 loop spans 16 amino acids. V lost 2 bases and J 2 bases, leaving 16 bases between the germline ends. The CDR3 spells CASSETGHGGTYEQYF. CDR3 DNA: TGCGCCAGCAGTGAGACAGGCCATGGCGGAACCTACGAGCAGTACTTC.

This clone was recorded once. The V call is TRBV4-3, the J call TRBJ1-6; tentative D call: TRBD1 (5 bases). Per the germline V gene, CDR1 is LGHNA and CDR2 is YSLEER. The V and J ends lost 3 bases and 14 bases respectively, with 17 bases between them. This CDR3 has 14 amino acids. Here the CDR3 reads CASSQSTSRGTLHF. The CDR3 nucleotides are TGCGCCAGCAGCCAGAGCACTAGCCGGGGGACCCTCCACTTT.

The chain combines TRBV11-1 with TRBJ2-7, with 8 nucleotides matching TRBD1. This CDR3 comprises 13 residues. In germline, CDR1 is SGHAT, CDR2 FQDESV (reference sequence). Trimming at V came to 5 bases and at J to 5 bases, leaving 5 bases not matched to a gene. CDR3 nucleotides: TGTGCCAGCAGCGTCGACAGGGGACACGAGCAGTACTTC. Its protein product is CASSVDRGHEQYF. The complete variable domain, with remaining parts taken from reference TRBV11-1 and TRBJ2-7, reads EAEVAQSPRYKITEKSQAVAFWCDPISGHATLYWYRQILGQGPELLVQFQDESVVDDSQLPKDRFSAERLKGVDSTLKIQPAELGDSAMYLCASSVDRGHEQYFGPGTRLTVT.

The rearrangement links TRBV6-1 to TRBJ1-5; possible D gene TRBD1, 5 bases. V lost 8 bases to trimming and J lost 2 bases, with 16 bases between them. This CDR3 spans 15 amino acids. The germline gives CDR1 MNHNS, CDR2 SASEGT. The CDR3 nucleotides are TGTGCCAGCTCATGGGGGGGGATGGGCAATCAGCCCCAGCATTTT. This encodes CASSWGGMGNQPQHF.

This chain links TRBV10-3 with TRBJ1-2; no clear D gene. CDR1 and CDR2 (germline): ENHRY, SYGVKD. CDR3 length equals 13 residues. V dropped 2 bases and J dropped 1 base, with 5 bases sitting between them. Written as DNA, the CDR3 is TGTGCCATCAGTGAGGTACATAACTATGGCTACACCTTC. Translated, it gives CAISEVHNYGYTF.

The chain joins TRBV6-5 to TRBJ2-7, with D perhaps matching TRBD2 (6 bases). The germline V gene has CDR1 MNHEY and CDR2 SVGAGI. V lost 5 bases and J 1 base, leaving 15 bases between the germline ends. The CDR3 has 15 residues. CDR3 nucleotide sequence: TGTGCCAGCAGTCCTGGCGGGACCCGGTCCTACGAGCAGTACTTC. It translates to CASSPGGTRSYEQYF.

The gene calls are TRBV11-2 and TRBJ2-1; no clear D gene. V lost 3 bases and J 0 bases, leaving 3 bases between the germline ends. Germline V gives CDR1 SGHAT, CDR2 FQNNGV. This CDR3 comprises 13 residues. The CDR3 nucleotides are TGTGCCAGCAGCTTCAACTCCTACAATGAGCAGTTCTTC. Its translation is CASSFNSYNEQFF.

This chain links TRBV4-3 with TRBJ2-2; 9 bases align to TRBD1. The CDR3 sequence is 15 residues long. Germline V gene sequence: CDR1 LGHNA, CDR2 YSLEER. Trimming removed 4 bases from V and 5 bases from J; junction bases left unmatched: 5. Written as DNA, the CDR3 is TGCGCCAGCAGCCGGGACAGGGTAGAAACCGGGGAGCTGTTTTTT. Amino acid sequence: CASSRDRVETGELFF.

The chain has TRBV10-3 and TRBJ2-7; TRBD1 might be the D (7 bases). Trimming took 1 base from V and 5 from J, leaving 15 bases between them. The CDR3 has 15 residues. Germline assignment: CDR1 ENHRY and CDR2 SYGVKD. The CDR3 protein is CAISEFGRGDDEQYF. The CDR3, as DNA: TGTGCCATCAGTGAGTTCGGCAGGGGGGACGACGAGCAGTACTTC.

Written as DNA, the CDR3 is TGCGCCAGCAGCCAAGATGGGGACAGCCTCGATTCACCCCTCCACTTT. Encoded protein: CASSQDGDSLDSPLHF. The V call is TRBV4-1, the J call TRBJ1-6; 7 bases line up with TRBD1. The CDR3 is made up of 16 amino acids. Germline V gene data show CDR1 as MGHRA and CDR2 as YSYEKL. The V and J ends lost 0 bases and 8 bases, in that order; junction bases with no gene match: 7.

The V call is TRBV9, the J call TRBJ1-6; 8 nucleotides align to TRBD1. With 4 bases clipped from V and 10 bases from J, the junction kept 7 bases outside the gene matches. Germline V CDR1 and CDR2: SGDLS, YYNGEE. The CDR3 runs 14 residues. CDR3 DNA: TGTGCCAGCAGCCCCGGACAGGGAAGATCACCCCTCCACTTT. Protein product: CASSPGQGRSPLHF.

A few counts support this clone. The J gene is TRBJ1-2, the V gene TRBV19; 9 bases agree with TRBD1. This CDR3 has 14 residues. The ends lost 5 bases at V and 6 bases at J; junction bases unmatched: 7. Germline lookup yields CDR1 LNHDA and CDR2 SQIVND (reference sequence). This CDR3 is CASSPRDRDHGYTF. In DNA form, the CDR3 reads TGTGCCAGTAGTCCCCGGGACAGGGACCATGGCTACACCTTC.

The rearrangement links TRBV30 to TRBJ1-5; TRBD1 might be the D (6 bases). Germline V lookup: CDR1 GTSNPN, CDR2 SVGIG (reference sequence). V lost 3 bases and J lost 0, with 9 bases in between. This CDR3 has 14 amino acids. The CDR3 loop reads CAWRGQYSNQPQHF. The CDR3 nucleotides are TGTGCCTGGAGAGGACAGTATAGCAATCAGCCCCAGCATTTT.

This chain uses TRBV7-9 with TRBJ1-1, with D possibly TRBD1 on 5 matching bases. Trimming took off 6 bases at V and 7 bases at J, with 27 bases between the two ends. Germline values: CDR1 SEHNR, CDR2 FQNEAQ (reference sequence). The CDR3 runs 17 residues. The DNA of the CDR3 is TGTGCCAGCAGACCCCCCGGCCGGACATCAGGCAGTGGTGAAGCTTTCTTT. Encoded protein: CASRPPGRTSGSGEAFF. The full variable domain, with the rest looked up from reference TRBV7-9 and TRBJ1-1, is DTGVSQNPRHKITKRGQNVTFRCDPISEHNRLYWYRQTLGQGPEFLTYFQNEAQLEKSRLLSDRFSAERPKGSFSTLEIQRTEQGDSAMYLCASRPPGRTSGSGEAFFGQGTRLTVV.

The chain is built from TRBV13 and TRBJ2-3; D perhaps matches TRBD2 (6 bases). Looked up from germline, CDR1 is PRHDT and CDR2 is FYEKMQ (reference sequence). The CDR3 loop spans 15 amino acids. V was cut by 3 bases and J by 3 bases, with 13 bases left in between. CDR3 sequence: CASSFPGRGTDTQYF. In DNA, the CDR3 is TGTGCCAGCAGCTTTCCGGGGCGGGGAACAGATACGCAGTATTTT.

CDR3: CASSESDGYEQYF. Written as DNA, the CDR3 is TGTGCCAGCAGCGAGAGCGACGGGTACGAGCAGTACTTC. The chain links TRBV9 to TRBJ2-7; D is uncertain. The CDR3 sequence is 13 residues long. The ends were cut back, 3 bases at V and 4 bases at J, with 11 bases in the middle. The germline CDR1 and CDR2 sequences are SGDLS and YYNGEE. The full variable domain, completed using reference TRBV9 and TRBJ2-7, is DSGVTQTPKHLITATGQRVTLRCSPRSGDLSVYWYQQSLDQGLQFLIQYYNGEERAKGNILERFSAQQFPDLHSELNLSSLELGDSALYFCASSESDGYEQYFGPGTRLTVT.

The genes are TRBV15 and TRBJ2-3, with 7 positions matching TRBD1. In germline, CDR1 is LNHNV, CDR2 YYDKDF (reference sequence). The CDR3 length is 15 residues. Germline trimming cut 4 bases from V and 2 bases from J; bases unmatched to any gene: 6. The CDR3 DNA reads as TGTGCCACCAGCATACACAGGGGTCTCACAGATACGCAGTATTTT. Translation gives CATSIHRGLTDTQYF.

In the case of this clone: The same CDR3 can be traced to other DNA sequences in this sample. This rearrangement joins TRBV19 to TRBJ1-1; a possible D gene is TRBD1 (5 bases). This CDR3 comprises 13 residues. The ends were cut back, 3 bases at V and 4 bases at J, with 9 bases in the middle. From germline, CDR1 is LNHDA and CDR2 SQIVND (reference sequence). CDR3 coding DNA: TGTGCCAGTAGTATTCAGGGCGGCACTGAAGCTTTCTTT. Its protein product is CASSIQGGTEAFF. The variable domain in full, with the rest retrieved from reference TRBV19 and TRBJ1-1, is DGGITQSPKYLFRKEGQNVTLSCEQNLNHDAMYWYRQDPGQGLRLIYYSQIVNDFQKGDIAEGYSVSREKKESFPLTVTSAQKNPTAFYLCASSIQGGTEAFFGQGTRLTVV.

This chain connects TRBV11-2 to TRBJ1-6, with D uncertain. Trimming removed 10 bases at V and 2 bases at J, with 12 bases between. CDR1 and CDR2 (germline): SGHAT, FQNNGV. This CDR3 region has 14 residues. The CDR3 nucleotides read TGTGCCACCCGGGGAAATCCCTATAATTCACCCCTCCACTTT. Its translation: CATRGNPYNSPLHF.